These 31 T cell receptor beta chains share one sample of origin, sequenced in a study of blood T cell repertoires in COVID-19. The table came from immunoSEQ multiplex PCR; TCRdb's copy has only in-frame clones and leaves some out. The data show tens of thousands of clones, about four fifths seen once. The specimen was peripheral blood. The receptors were gathered from a human donor in a cohort sampled during active or convalescent COVID-19.

The chain joins TRBV11-3 to TRBJ2-3, with 7 bases lining up with TRBD2. The CDR3 extends over 19 amino acids. V gave up 1 base and J gave up 6 bases; unmatched junction bases: 19. Germline V gives CDR1 SGHNT, CDR2 YENEEA. CDR3 nucleotide sequence: TGTGCCAGCAGCTTAGGGTTTATCGCTAGCGGTTCATTTTCGGATACGCAGTATTTT. It is translated as CASSLGFIASGSFSDTQYF.

The chain couples TRBV19 to TRBJ1-2; D not certain. Trimming left V 3 bases short and J 2 bases short, with 7 bases between. The CDR3 spans 13 residues. Germline V CDR1 and CDR2: LNHDA, SQIVND (reference sequence). This CDR3 is CASSIARNYGYTF. CDR3 bases: TGTGCCAGTAGTATCGCCAGGAACTATGGCTACACCTTC.

The V call is TRBV6-5, the J call TRBJ1-1; 8 nucleotides line up with TRBD1. Germline trimming cut 6 bases from V and 8 bases from J; bases unmatched to any gene: 8. The CDR3 totals 13 residues. Germline lookup yields CDR1 MNHEY and CDR2 SVGAGI. The CDR3 DNA reads TGTGCCAGCAGATATGGACAGGGAACCGAAGCTTTCTTT. Amino acid sequence: CASRYGQGTEAFF.

This clone was seen only a few times. This chain uses TRBV9 with TRBJ1-6; D is unresolved. Germline CDR1 reads SGDLS; CDR2 reads YYNGEE. CDR3 length: 15 residues. V lost 3 bases and J lost 10, with 17 bases in between. This CDR3 reads CASSATAQPNSPLHF. In nucleotides, the CDR3 is TGTGCCAGCAGCGCCACCGCCCAACCTAACTCACCCCTCCACTTT.

The rearrangement joins TRBV3-1 (or the pseudogene TRBV3-2) to TRBJ2-5, with D possibly TRBD2 on 6 matching bases. The CDR3 is made up of 13 amino acids. Germline-derived CDR1 and CDR2 are LGHDT and YNNKEL (reference sequence). Trimming pared 1 base from V and 5 bases from J, leaving 8 bases between. CDR3 sequence: CASSQAGGETQYF. CDR3 bases: TGTGCCAGCAGCCAAGCTGGGGGGGAGACCCAGTACTTC.

This sequence joins TRBV10-3 and TRBJ2-2; TRBD2 agrees at 10 bases. After removal of 2 bases from V and 4 bases from J, the junction contained 7 bases not matched to a gene. Germline lookup yields CDR1 ENHRY and CDR2 SYGVKD. The length of the CDR3 is 17 residues. CDR3 protein: CAISERSGGAVTGELFF. CDR3 DNA: TGTGCCATCAGTGAGAGAAGCGGGGGGGCTGTCACCGGGGAGCTGTTTTTT.

The rearrangement joins TRBV29-1 to TRBJ2-7, with D maybe TRBD1 (5 bases). Looked up from germline, CDR1 is SQVTM and CDR2 is ANQGSEA. Trimming pared 6 bases from V and 0 bases from J, leaving 9 bases between. The CDR3 contains 12 residues. The CDR3 region has the DNA TGCAGCGTATCTCAGGGCTCCTACGAGCAGTACTTC. Protein sequence: CSVSQGSYEQYF.

This chain links TRBV9 with TRBJ2-2; perhaps TRBD2 as D (7 bases). Germline V gives CDR1 SGDLS, CDR2 YYNGEE. The CDR3 contains 15 residues. The V gene lost 6 bases and the J gene lost 5 bases, with 17 bases spanning the gap. CDR3 in DNA: TGTGCCAGCACCCTTGGGGGGGGCCGTACCGGGGAGCTGTTTTTT. This gives the protein CASTLGGGRTGELFF.

The rearrangement joins TRBV6-5 to TRBJ2-7; D not resolved. The germline V and J ends were trimmed by 4 bases and 3 bases, with 4 bases remaining between them. The CDR3 length is 11 residues. CDR1 MNHEY and CDR2 SVGAGI come from the germline V gene. The CDR3 bases are TGTGCCAGCAGTTCCAACTACGAGCAGTACTTC. It encodes CASSSNYEQYF.

This clone was counted only a few times. In DNA, the CDR3 is TGTGCCAGCAGCGTAAAGGACAGGGGAAATGTCTATGGCTACACCTTC. It translates to CASSVKDRGNVYGYTF. V is TRBV9 and J is TRBJ1-2; 9 bases map to TRBD1. The CDR3 runs 16 residues. CDR1 and CDR2 from the germline V gene are SGDLS and YYNGEE. V shed 1 base, J shed 4 bases, and the junction held 8 bases outside the gene matches.

CDR3 in amino acids: CASSLEGGGETQYF. The CDR3 DNA follows: TGTGCCAGCAGCTTAGAAGGCGGGGGAGAGACCCAGTACTTC. The chain recombines TRBV13 with TRBJ2-5; TRBD2 aligns across 7 bases. This CDR3 contains 14 residues. The J segment lost 4 bases and the V segment lost 1 base, leaving 3 bases of the junction unmatched. Germline-derived CDR1 and CDR2 are PRHDT and FYEKMQ (reference sequence).

V is TRBV3-1 (or the pseudogene TRBV3-2) and J is TRBJ1-5; D ambiguous. Germline CDR1 and CDR2: LGHDT and YNNKEL (reference sequence). This CDR3 is 13 amino acids long. V lost 4 bases, J lost 9 bases, and 13 bases lay in between. CDR3 protein: CASSLVEGGPQHF. CDR3 in DNA: TGTGCCAGCAGCCTGGTCGAGGGAGGGCCCCAGCATTTT.

The J gene is TRBJ1-1, the V gene TRBV19, with 7 nucleotides matching TRBD1. The V and J ends lost 3 bases and 0 bases, in that order; junction bases with no gene match: 1. CDR3 length: 14 amino acids. The germline CDR1 and CDR2 sequences are LNHDA and SQIVND (reference sequence). The CDR3 reads CASSMGQLNTEAFF. For the CDR3, the DNA is TGTGCCAGTAGTATGGGACAGTTGAACACTGAAGCTTTCTTT.

This chain links TRBV7-9 with TRBJ1-2; D is undetermined. The V end was cut by 4 bases, the J end by 4 bases, with 16 bases between. CDR3 length equals 15 residues. CDR1 is SEHNR, CDR2 FQNEAQ, per germline (reference sequence). CDR3 in DNA: TGTGCCAGCAGCTCTCCCCTTAATTCCCTCTATGGCTACACCTTC. This translates into CASSSPLNSLYGYTF.

The chain has TRBV7-9 and TRBJ2-3; TRBD2 agrees at 9 bases. In germline, CDR1 is SEHNR, CDR2 FQNEAQ (reference sequence). This CDR3 comprises 15 residues. The V segment lost 2 bases and the J segment 4 bases; nucleotides outside the gene matches: 4. The DNA of the CDR3 is TGTGCCAGCAGCTTAAGCGGGGGGCTGTCAGATACGCAGTATTTT. Translating gives CASSLSGGLSDTQYF.

CDR3 amino acids: CSASRVGDAKNIQYF. The CDR3 DNA follows: TGCAGTGCTAGTAGGGTAGGGGATGCCAAAAACATTCAGTACTTC. The chain has TRBV20-1 and TRBJ2-4, with D possibly being TRBD1 (5 bases). Germline CDR1 DFQATT, CDR2 SNEGSKA (reference sequence). V was clipped by 3 bases and J by 1 base, with 13 bases between them. This CDR3 region has 15 residues.

The J gene is TRBJ1-2, the V gene TRBV4-2; 10 bases agree with TRBD1. Unmatched junction bases numbered 2, after V lost 1 base and J lost 6 bases. Germline loops: CDR1 LGHNA, CDR2 YNFKEQ. The CDR3 loop spans 14 amino acids. The CDR3 DNA reads TGTGCCAGCAGCCAAGTGGACAGGGGGGATGGCTACACCTTC. Its protein product is CASSQVDRGDGYTF.

The chain is built from TRBV5-1 and TRBJ2-6; 7 nucleotides line up with TRBD1. J lost 2 bases, V lost 0 bases, and 2 bases had no gene match. This CDR3 is 16 amino acids long. Germline V gives CDR1 SGHRS, CDR2 YFSETQ. The DNA of the CDR3 is TGCGCCAGCAGCTTGGGGACAGGCCCTGGGGCCAACGTCCTGACTTTC. Residues: CASSLGTGPGANVLTF.

The chain uses TRBV4-1 and TRBJ2-3; TRBD1 aligns across 12 bases. Germline V gene sequence: CDR1 MGHRA, CDR2 YSYEKL. The CDR3 has 18 amino acids. V lost 2 bases, J lost 6 bases, and 12 bases stayed unmatched. The CDR3 bases are TGCGCCAGCAGCCAACAGCCGCAAGGGGACAGGGGGCTTGATACGCAGTATTTT. Translated: CASSQQPQGDRGLDTQYF.

The V and J genes are TRBV5-5 and TRBJ1-4, with TRBD1 matching over 7 bases. The CDR3 length is 14 residues. Germline-derived CDR1 and CDR2 are SGHKS and YYEKEE (reference sequence). With 0 bases clipped from V and 6 bases from J, the junction kept 2 bases outside the gene matches. CDR3 sequence (DNA): TGTGCCAGCAGCTTGGCAGGGGGATATGAAAAACTGTTTTTT. Encoded protein: CASSLAGGYEKLFF.

This chain uses TRBV9 with TRBJ2-7; TRBD1 aligns across 7 bases. Germline V lookup: CDR1 SGDLS, CDR2 YYNGEE. The CDR3 loop spans 15 amino acids. Trimming took 4 bases from V and 0 from J; bases not matched to a gene: 7. CDR3 bases: TGTGCCAGCAGCAAACAGGGGAAGCCCTCCTACGAGCAGTACTTC. Protein: CASSKQGKPSYEQYF.

The V call is TRBV11-3, the J call TRBJ2-5; 7 nucleotides agree with TRBD1. Unmatched junction bases numbered 4, after V lost 1 base and J lost 5 bases. Looked up from germline, CDR1 is SGHNT and CDR2 is YENEEA. This CDR3 has 14 amino acids. This CDR3 is CASSLGQGEETQYF. Here the CDR3 DNA reads TGTGCCAGCAGCTTAGGACAGGGCGAGGAGACCCAGTACTTC.

This rearrangement joins TRBV27 to TRBJ1-6; 8 nucleotides align to TRBD1. The CDR3 sequence is 14 residues long. V shed 5 bases, J shed 9 bases, and the junction held 6 bases outside the gene matches. The germline gives CDR1 MNHEY, CDR2 SMNVEV (reference sequence). The CDR3 spells CASSPGGSASPLHF. The CDR3 nucleotides are TGTGCCAGCAGTCCAGGGGGCTCGGCTTCACCCCTCCACTTT.

The rearrangement links TRBV5-5 to TRBJ1-2; 7 nucleotides match TRBD1. V gave up 4 bases and J gave up 6 bases; unmatched junction bases: 12. This CDR3 comprises 15 residues. In germline, CDR1 is SGHKS, CDR2 YYEKEE (reference sequence). In DNA, the CDR3 is TGTGCCAGCAGCCGAATCCCGGGACAGAGAAATGGCTACACCTTC. Protein product: CASSRIPGQRNGYTF.

The gene calls are TRBV19 and TRBJ2-2; 7 nucleotides agree with TRBD1. Germline V gene data show CDR1 as LNHDA and CDR2 as SQIVND (reference sequence). V lost 4 bases and J lost 6; bases outside the gene matches: 8. The CDR3 spans 15 residues. CDR3 coding DNA: TGTGCCAGTAGTACCTACAGGGGTATTGCCGGGGAGCTGTTTTTT. It yields the protein CASSTYRGIAGELFF.

This chain uses TRBV6-6 with TRBJ1-4; D is possibly TRBD1 (6 bases). The germline CDR1 and CDR2 sequences are MNHNY and SVGAGI (reference sequence). This CDR3 region has 14 residues. The V end lost 0 bases, the J end lost 8 bases, and 10 bases lay between the germline ends. The CDR3 coding sequence is TGTGCCAGCAGTTACTCAGGGGGAGGGGAAAAACTGTTTTTT. Protein: CASSYSGGGEKLFF.

This sequence joins TRBV7-2 and TRBJ1-1; 9 nucleotides agree with TRBD1. CDR1 is SGHTA and CDR2 is FQGNSA in the germline V gene. CDR3 size: 12 residues. Trimming at V came to 4 bases and at J to 7 bases, leaving 1 base not matched to a gene. Here the CDR3 reads CASSWGQGEAFF. CDR3 DNA: TGTGCCAGCAGCTGGGGACAGGGTGAAGCTTTCTTT.

The V and J genes are TRBV6-2 or TRBV6-3 and TRBJ2-1, with TRBD2 matching 10 bases. CDR3 size: 16 residues. Germline CDR1 MNHEY, CDR2 SVGEGT. V was pared by 0 bases and J by 6 bases, with 5 bases of the junction left unmatched. CDR3 sequence: CASSYSRGTSANEQFF. CDR3 bases: TGTGCCAGCAGTTACTCGAGAGGGACTAGCGCCAATGAGCAGTTCTTC.

The table lists this clone with a few counts. The gene calls are TRBV9 and TRBJ2-2; a possible D gene is TRBD2 (6 bases). This CDR3 comprises 13 residues. Trimming removed 2 bases from V and 7 bases from J, with 9 bases in between. Germline CDR1 and CDR2: SGDLS and YYNGEE. Here the CDR3 DNA reads TGTGCCAGCAGCGTGGAGGGCAGCGGGGAGCTGTTTTTT. Its protein is CASSVEGSGELFF.

CDR3 sequence: CASSQRGGLAPTDTQYF. Here the CDR3 DNA reads TGTGCCAGCAGCCAAAGAGGAGGGCTAGCCCCCACAGATACGCAGTATTTT. The J gene is TRBJ2-3, the V gene TRBV2, with D perhaps matching TRBD2 (6 bases). The CDR3 has 17 residues. The V gene lost 6 bases and the J gene lost 2 bases, with 21 bases spanning the gap. Germline V CDR1 and CDR2: SNHLY, FYNNEI. Using reference TRBV2 and TRBJ2-3 for the parts outside the CDR3, the full variable domain is EPEVTQTPSHQVTQMGQEVILRCVPISNHLYFYWYRQILGQKVEFLVSFYNNEISEKSEIFDDQFSVERPDGSNFTLKIRSTKLEDSAMYFCASSQRGGLAPTDTQYFGPGTRLTVL.

The genes are TRBV7-2 and TRBJ1-5, with a possible D match to TRBD1 (5 bases). The CDR3 is made up of 14 amino acids. The germline V gene has CDR1 SGHTA and CDR2 FQGNSA. Trimming took 5 bases from V and 0 from J, leaving 8 bases between them. CDR3 DNA: TGTGCCAGCAGCCCACAGGTTAGCAATCAGCCCCAGCATTTT. Translated: CASSPQVSNQPQHF. The variable domain in full, with the rest retrieved from reference TRBV7-2 and TRBJ1-5, is GAGVSQSPSNKVTEKGKDVELRCDPISGHTALYWYRQSLGQGLEFLIYFQGNSAPDKSGLPSDRFSAERTGGSVSTLTIQRTQQEDSAVYLCASSPQVSNQPQHFGDGTRLSIL.